Here is one T cell receptor (beta chain) with its context. These data belong to a study of blood T cell repertoires in COVID-19. Study-level information: Sites in the United States, Italy and Spain provided acute and convalescent COVID-19 samples. The analysed material was cDNA or gDNA that came from T cells, B-cell-depleted T cells, or PBMCs.

CDR3 size: 13 residues. Per the germline V gene, CDR1 is SGHTS and CDR2 is YDEGEE. Trimming took 3 bases from V and 6 from J; bases not matched to a gene: 4. Authors' data handling: Reference gene primer amplification gave estimated nucleated cell counts. The assay was immunoSEQ multiplex PCR, and TCRdb's table has in-frame clones only and misses some. For V, J and clone size, that table is used; D and trimming come from the DNA. This sample has more than 110,000 clones, with less than 85% found just once. This chain joins TRBV5-8 and TRBJ1-2; 8 bases map to TRBD1. The sample comprised peripheral blood. This clonotype originated in a woman of 80 years or more in a cohort sampled during active or convalescent COVID-19. CDR3 protein: CASSSGGGNGYTF. CDR3 coding DNA: TGTGCCAGCAGCTCAGGGGGCGGGAATGGCTACACCTTC.